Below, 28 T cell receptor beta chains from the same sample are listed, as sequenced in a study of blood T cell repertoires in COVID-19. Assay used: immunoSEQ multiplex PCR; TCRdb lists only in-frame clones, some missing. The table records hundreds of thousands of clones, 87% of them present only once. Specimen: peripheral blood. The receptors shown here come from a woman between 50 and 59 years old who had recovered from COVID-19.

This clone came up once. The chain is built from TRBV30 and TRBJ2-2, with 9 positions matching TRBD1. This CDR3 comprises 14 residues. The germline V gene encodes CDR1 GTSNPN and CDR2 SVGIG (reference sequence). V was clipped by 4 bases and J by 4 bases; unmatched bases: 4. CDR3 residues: CAWKGQGITGELFF. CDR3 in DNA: TGTGCCTGGAAGGGACAGGGAATCACCGGGGAGCTGTTTTTT.

The CDR3 region is CSVTQGQGGRYTF. In DNA, the CDR3 is TGCAGCGTCACCCAGGGACAGGGCGGTCGCTACACCTTC. V gene TRBV29-1 combines with J gene TRBJ1-2, with 9 bases fitting TRBD1. The junction had 11 bases not matched to a gene; V was cut back by 6 bases and J by 9 bases. The V gene's germline CDR1 is SQVTM and CDR2 ANQGSEA. CDR3 length: 13 residues.

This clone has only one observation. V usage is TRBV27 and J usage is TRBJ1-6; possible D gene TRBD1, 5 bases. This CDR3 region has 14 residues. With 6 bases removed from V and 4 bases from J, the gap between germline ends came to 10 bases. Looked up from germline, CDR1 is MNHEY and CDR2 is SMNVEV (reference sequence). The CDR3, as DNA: TGTGCCAGCAGCTACGGGACTTATAATTCACCCCTCCACTTT. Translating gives CASSYGTYNSPLHF.

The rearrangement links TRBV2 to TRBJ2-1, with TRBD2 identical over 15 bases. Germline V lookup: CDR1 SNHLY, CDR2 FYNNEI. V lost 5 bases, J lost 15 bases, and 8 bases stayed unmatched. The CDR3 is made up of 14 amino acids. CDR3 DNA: TGTGCCAGCAGTCCAGGACTAGCGGGAGGGCCGGCGTTCTTC. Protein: CASSPGLAGGPAFF.

The CDR3 DNA follows: TGTGCCAGCAGTTACCCTACTAGCGGGGTGAAGAGACCCGGGGAGCTGTTTTTT. Encoded protein: CASSYPTSGVKRPGELFF. The chain carries TRBV6-2 or TRBV6-3 and TRBJ2-2, with 10 positions matching TRBD2. The trim removed 2 bases at V and 6 bases at J, leaving 12 bases unmatched. CDR1 and CDR2 (germline): MNHEY, SVGEGT. The CDR3 loop spans 18 amino acids.

CDR3 sequence (DNA): TGCGCCAGCAGTCCCCAGTCCCATAATGAAAAACTGTTTTTT. Translation gives CASSPQSHNEKLFF. This rearrangement joins TRBV10-2 to TRBJ1-4, with D unresolved. Deletions cut 5 bases from V and 4 bases from J, with 11 bases between. This CDR3 is 14 amino acids long. Per the germline V gene, CDR1 is WSHSY and CDR2 is SAAADI.

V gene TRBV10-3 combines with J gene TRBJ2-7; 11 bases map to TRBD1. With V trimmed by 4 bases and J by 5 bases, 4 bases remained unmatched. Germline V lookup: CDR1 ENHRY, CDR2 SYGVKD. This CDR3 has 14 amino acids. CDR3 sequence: CAISGDRGFDEQYF. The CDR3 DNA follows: TGTGCCATCAGTGGGGACAGGGGGTTCGACGAGCAGTACTTC.

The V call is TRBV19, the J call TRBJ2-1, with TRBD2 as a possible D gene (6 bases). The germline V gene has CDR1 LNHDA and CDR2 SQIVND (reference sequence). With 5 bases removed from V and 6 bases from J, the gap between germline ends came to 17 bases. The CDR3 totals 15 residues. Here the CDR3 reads CASSGFGGRFNEQFF. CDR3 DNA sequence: TGTGCCAGTAGTGGTTTTGGGGGGAGGTTCAATGAGCAGTTCTTC.

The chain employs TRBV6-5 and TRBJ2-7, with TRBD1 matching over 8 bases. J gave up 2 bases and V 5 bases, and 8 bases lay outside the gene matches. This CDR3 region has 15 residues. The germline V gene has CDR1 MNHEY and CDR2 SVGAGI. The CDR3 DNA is TGTGCCAGCAGTATTGGACAGGGATTCACCTACGAGCAGTACTTC. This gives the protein CASSIGQGFTYEQYF.

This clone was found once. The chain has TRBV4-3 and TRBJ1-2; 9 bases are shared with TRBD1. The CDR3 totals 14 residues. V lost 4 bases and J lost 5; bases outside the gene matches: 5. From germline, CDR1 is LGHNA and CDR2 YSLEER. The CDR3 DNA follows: TGCGCCAGCAGCCGGGACAGGGTAGATTATGGCTACACCTTC. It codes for CASSRDRVDYGYTF.

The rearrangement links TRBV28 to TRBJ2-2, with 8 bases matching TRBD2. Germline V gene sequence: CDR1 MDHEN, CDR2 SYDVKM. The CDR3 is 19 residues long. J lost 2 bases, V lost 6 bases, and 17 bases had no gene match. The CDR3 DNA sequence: TGTGCCAGCAGCTCCCACTTGCAAACTAGCGGACAAAACACCGGGGAGCTGTTTTTT. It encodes CASSSHLQTSGQNTGELFF.

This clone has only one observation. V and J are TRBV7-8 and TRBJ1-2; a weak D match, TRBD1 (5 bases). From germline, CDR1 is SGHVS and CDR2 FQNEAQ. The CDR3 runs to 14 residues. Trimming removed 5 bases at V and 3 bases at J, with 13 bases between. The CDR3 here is CASSGRGSDYGYTF. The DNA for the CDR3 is TGTGCCAGCAGCGGGCGGGGGTCTGACTATGGCTACACCTTC. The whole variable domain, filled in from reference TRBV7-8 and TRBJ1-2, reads GAGVSQSPRYKVAKRGQDVALRCDPISGHVSLFWYQQALGQGPEFLTYFQNEAQLDKSGLPSDRFFAERPEGSVSTLKIQRTQQEDSAVYLCASSGRGSDYGYTFGSGTRLTVV.

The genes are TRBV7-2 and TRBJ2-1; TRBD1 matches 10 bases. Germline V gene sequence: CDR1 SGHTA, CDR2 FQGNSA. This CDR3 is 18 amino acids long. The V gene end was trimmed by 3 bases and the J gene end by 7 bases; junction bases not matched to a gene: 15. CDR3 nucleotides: TGTGCCAGCAGCTTCCGTAGATGGGGACAGGGGAGAATGAATGAGCAGTTCTTC. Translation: CASSFRRWGQGRMNEQFF.

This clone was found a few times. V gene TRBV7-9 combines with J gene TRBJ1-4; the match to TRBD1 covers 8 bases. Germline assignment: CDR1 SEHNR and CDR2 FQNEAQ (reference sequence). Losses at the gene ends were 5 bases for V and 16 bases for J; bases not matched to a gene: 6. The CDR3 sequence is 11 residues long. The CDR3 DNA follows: TGTGCCAGCAGCAGCCGGGACAGGCAGTTTTTT. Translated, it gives CASSSRDRQFF.

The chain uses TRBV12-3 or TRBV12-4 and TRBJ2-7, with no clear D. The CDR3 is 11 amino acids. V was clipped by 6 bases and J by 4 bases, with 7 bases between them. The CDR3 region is CASSRNYEQYF. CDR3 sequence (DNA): TGTGCCAGCAGCAGAAATTACGAGCAGTACTTC.

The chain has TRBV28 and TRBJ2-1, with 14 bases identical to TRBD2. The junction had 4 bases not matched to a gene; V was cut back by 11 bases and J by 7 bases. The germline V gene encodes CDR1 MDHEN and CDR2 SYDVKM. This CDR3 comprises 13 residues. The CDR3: CAVRTSGRNEQFF. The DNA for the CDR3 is TGTGCCGTCAGGACTAGCGGGAGGAATGAGCAGTTCTTC.

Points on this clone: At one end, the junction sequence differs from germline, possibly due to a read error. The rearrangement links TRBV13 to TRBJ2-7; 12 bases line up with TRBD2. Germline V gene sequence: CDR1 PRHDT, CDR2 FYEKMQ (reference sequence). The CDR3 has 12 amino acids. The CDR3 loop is CASSYSSGGAVF. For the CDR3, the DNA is TGTGCCAGCAGCTACTCTAGCGGGGGGGCCGTCTTC.

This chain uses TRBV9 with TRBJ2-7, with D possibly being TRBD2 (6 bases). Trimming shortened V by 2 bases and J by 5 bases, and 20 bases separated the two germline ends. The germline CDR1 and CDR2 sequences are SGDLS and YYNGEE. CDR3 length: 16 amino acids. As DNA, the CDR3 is TGTGCCAGCAGCGTTTCCCCGGGAGTTCATGTCGACGAGCAGTACTTC. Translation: CASSVSPGVHVDEQYF.

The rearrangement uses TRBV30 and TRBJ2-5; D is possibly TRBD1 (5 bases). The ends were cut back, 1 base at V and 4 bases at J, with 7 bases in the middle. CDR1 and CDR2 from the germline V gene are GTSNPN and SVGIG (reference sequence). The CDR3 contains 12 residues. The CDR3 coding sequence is TGTGCCTGGAGTGGTAGGGGAGAGACCCAGTACTTC. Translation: CAWSGRGETQYF.

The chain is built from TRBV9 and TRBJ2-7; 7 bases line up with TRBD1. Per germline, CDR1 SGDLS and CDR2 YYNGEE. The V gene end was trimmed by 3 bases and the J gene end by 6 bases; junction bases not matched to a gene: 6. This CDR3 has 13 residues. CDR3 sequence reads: CASSATGLGEQYF. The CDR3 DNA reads TGTGCCAGCAGCGCGACAGGGCTGGGCGAGCAGTACTTC.

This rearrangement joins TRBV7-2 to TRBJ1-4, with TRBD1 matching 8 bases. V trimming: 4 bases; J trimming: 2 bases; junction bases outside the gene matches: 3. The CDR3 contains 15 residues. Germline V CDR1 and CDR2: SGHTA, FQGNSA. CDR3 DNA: TGTGCCAGCAGCTATCGGACAGGGACTAATGAAAAACTGTTTTTT. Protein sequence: CASSYRTGTNEKLFF.

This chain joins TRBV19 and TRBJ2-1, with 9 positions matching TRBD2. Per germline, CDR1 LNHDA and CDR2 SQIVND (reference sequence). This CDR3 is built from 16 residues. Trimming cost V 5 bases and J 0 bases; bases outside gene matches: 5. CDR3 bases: TGTGCCAGTAGTCGTCATAGCGGGAGCTCCTACAATGAGCAGTTCTTC. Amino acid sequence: CASSRHSGSSYNEQFF.

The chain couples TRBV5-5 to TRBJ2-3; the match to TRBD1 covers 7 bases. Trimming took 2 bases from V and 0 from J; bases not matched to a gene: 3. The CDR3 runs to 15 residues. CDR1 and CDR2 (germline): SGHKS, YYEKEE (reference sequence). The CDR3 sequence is CASSFTGDSTDTQYF. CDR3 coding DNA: TGTGCCAGCAGCTTCACAGGGGATAGCACAGATACGCAGTATTTT.

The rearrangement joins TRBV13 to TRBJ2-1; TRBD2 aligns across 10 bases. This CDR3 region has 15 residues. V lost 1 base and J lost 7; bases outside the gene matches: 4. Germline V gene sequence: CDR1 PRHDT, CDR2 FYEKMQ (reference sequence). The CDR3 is CASSLVASGSNEQFF. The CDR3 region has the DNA TGTGCCAGCAGCTTAGTGGCTAGCGGGAGTAATGAGCAGTTCTTC.

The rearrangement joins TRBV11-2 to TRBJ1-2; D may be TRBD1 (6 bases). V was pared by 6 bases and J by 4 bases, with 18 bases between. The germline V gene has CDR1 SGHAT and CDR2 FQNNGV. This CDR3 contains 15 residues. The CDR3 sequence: CASSQGGSGTYGYTF. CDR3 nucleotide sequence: TGTGCCAGCAGTCAAGGGGGTTCAGGGACCTATGGCTACACCTTC.

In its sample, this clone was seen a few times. CDR3 protein: CASIRGSNTEAFF. CDR3 bases: TGTGCCAGTATACGAGGGTCGAACACTGAAGCTTTCTTT. The chain carries TRBV19 and TRBJ1-1; D is uncertain. Deletions cut 7 bases from V and 1 base from J, with 10 bases between. Germline V gene sequence: CDR1 LNHDA, CDR2 SQIVND (reference sequence). The CDR3 runs to 13 residues. Supplemented by reference TRBV19 and TRBJ1-1, the full variable domain reads DGGITQSPKYLFRKEGQNVTLSCEQNLNHDAMYWYRQDPGQGLRLIYYSQIVNDFQKGDIAEGYSVSREKKESFPLTVTSAQKNPTAFYLCASIRGSNTEAFFGQGTRLTVV.

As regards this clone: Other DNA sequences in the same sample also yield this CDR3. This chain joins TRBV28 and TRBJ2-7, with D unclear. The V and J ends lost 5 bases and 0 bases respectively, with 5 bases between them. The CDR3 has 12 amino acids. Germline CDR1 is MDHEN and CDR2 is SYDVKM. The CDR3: CASSASSYEQYF. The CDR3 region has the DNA TGTGCCAGCAGTGCGAGCTCCTACGAGCAGTACTTC.

CDR3 nucleotide sequence: TGTGCCAGCAGCAACGCGGGAGCGTCGTATACGCAGTATTTT. Its protein product is CASSNAGASYTQYF. The genes are TRBV5-4 and TRBJ2-3; 7 bases map to TRBD2. The CDR3 is 14 amino acids. V dropped 4 bases and J dropped 7; count of bases not matched to a gene: 9. Germline-derived CDR1 and CDR2 are SGHNT and YYREEE (reference sequence). The entire variable domain, with the rest obtained from reference TRBV5-4 and TRBJ2-3, is as follows: ETGVTQSPTHLIKTRGQQVTLRCSSQSGHNTVSWYQQALGQGPQFIFQYYREEENGRGNFPPRFSGLQFPNYSSELNVNALELDDSALYLCASSNAGASYTQYFGPGTRLTVL.